These 31 T cell receptor beta chains were all obtained from the same sample, sequenced in a study of blood T cell repertoires in COVID-19. Using immunoSEQ multiplex PCR, the repertoire was profiled, and TCRdb retains in-frame clones only, with some absent. The sample records about 80,000 clones, around four fifths being singletons. The sequenced material came from peripheral blood. The receptors originated from a man at least 80 years old with active or convalescent COVID-19.

The gene calls are TRBV4-1 and TRBJ2-2; D might be TRBD2 (6 bases). The CDR3 runs to 17 residues. Per germline, CDR1 MGHRA and CDR2 YSYEKL. Trimming took 2 bases from V and 2 from J, leaving 15 bases between them. The CDR3 coding sequence is TGCGCCAGCAGCCAAACCGAAGGGAGGAGAAACACCGGGGAGCTGTTTTTT. It translates to CASSQTEGRRNTGELFF.

CDR3 sequence reads: CASSLIAGLMNEQFF. The CDR3 DNA is TGTGCCAGCAGCTTAATAGCGGGCCTTATGAATGAGCAGTTCTTC. The rearrangement links TRBV7-3 to TRBJ2-1; 7 nucleotides line up with TRBD2. This CDR3 comprises 15 residues. The germline V gene encodes CDR1 SGHTA and CDR2 FQGTGA. Losses at the gene ends were 1 base for V and 7 bases for J; bases not matched to a gene: 7. The full variable domain, its missing parts supplied by reference TRBV7-3 and TRBJ2-1, is GAGVSQTPSNKVTEKGKYVELRCDPISGHTALYWYRQSLGQGPEFLIYFQGTGAADDSGLPNDRFFAVRPEGSVSTLKIQRTERGDSAVYLCASSLIAGLMNEQFFGPGTRLTVL.

This chain links TRBV5-6 with TRBJ2-6; a possible D gene is TRBD1 (6 bases). This CDR3 contains 17 residues. Germline lookup yields CDR1 SGHDT and CDR2 YYEEEE. Trimming shortened V by 5 bases and J by 1 base, and 16 bases separated the two germline ends. The CDR3 DNA sequence: TGTGCCAGCAGACGGGACATTTTCGCATCTGGGGCCAACGTCCTGACTTTC. Its protein is CASRRDIFASGANVLTF. Full variable domain (remainder filled in from reference TRBV5-6 and TRBJ2-6): DAGVTQSPTHLIKTRGQQVTLRCSPKSGHDTVSWYQQALGQGPQFIFQYYEEEERQRGNFPDRFSGHQFPNYSSELNVNALLLGDSALYLCASRRDIFASGANVLTFGAGSRLTVL.

This rearrangement joins TRBV25-1 to TRBJ1-1; TRBD1 is a possible D gene (5 bases). CDR3 length equals 11 residues. The germline V gene has CDR1 MGHDK and CDR2 SYGVNS. The V end lost 6 bases, the J end lost 11 bases, and 13 bases lay between the germline ends. The CDR3 bases are TGTGCCAGCAGGGTGGACAATTTTGCTTTCTTT. Residues: CASRVDNFAFF.

CDR3 amino acids: CASSFGDSNTEAFF. CDR3 DNA sequence: TGTGCCAGCAGCTTCGGAGACTCGAACACTGAAGCTTTCTTT. The chain carries TRBV7-6 and TRBJ1-1; D gene ambiguous. The germline gives CDR1 SGHVS, CDR2 FNYEAQ. This CDR3 region has 14 residues. Deletions cut 3 bases from V and 1 base from J, with 9 bases between.

The count of this clone is one. This chain links TRBV19 with TRBJ2-6; possibly TRBD2 for D (5 bases). Germline-derived CDR1 and CDR2 are LNHDA and SQIVND (reference sequence). There are 13 residues in the CDR3. V was cut by 3 bases and J by 7 bases, with 7 bases left in between. DNA for the CDR3: TGTGCCAGTAGTATTCGGGGAGCCAACGTCCTGACTTTC. Protein product: CASSIRGANVLTF.

CDR3 loop: CASSLVQGSEETQYF. The DNA for the CDR3 is TGTGCCAGCAGCTTAGTACAGGGGTCTGAGGAGACCCAGTACTTC. The rearrangement links TRBV7-2 to TRBJ2-5; the match to TRBD1 covers 7 bases. CDR3 length equals 15 residues. With V trimmed by 1 base and J by 5 bases, 7 bases remained unmatched. Germline lookup yields CDR1 SGHTA and CDR2 FQGNSA.

This chain links TRBV12-3 or TRBV12-4 with TRBJ1-2; 7 bases map to TRBD1. V trimming: 8 bases; J trimming: 10 bases; junction bases outside the gene matches: 7. The CDR3 covers 11 residues. The CDR3, as DNA: TGTGCCAGCGACCGACAGGGATCCTACACCTTC. Translated: CASDRQGSYTF.

The V and J genes are TRBV19 and TRBJ2-3, with 7 positions matching TRBD2. Trimming cost V 7 bases and J 5 bases; bases outside gene matches: 6. Per the germline V gene, CDR1 is LNHDA and CDR2 is SQIVND (reference sequence). This CDR3 is 13 amino acids long. The CDR3 nucleotides read TGTGCCAGTAAACGGGGGAGGGAAGATACGCAGTATTTT. Amino acid sequence: CASKRGREDTQYF.

V and J are TRBV2 and TRBJ2-1; 12 positions match TRBD2. J was trimmed by 8 bases and V by 5 bases; bases with no gene match: 4. Germline V CDR1 and CDR2: SNHLY, FYNNEI. This CDR3 has 14 amino acids. CDR3: CASSSSGGADEQFF. Here the CDR3 DNA reads TGTGCCAGCAGTTCTAGCGGGGGGGCCGATGAGCAGTTCTTC.

V and J are TRBV12-5 and TRBJ2-1, with 7 nucleotides matching TRBD2. Trimming took 5 bases from V and 4 from J; bases not matched to a gene: 2. Per germline, CDR1 LGHNT and CDR2 FRNRAP. The CDR3 is made up of 13 amino acids. The CDR3 region has the DNA TGTGCTAGTGGTCTGCGGGAGTACAATGAGCAGTTCTTC. Residues: CASGLREYNEQFF.

This clone showed up just a few times. The chain carries TRBV11-2 and TRBJ1-5; D is undetermined. V lost 0 bases, J lost 6 bases, and 6 bases lay in between. CDR3 length: 13 residues. Per the germline V gene, CDR1 is SGHAT and CDR2 is FQNNGV. This CDR3 reads CASSLDGGQPQHF. Here the CDR3 DNA reads TGTGCCAGCAGCTTAGATGGCGGTCAGCCCCAGCATTTT.

The V gene is TRBV7-2, the J gene TRBJ2-7; D is perhaps TRBD1 (6 bases). V lost 7 bases and J lost 6, with 25 bases in between. The germline gives CDR1 SGHTA, CDR2 FQGNSA. CDR3 length equals 16 residues. The CDR3: CASNNYPHFGGGEQYV. CDR3 bases: TGTGCCAGCAACAATTATCCCCACTTTGGGGGCGGCGAGCAGTACGTC.

The V call is TRBV28, the J call TRBJ2-4, with 7 positions matching TRBD1. CDR1 and CDR2 (germline): MDHEN, SYDVKM. The CDR3 has 13 residues. After removal of 2 bases from V and 8 bases from J, the junction contained 3 bases not matched to a gene. The CDR3 DNA reads TGTGCCAGCAGTTTAAGCGACAGGGACATTCAGTACTTC. Protein product: CASSLSDRDIQYF.

The rearrangement uses TRBV30 and TRBJ1-5; D might be TRBD1 (6 bases). V shed 2 bases and J shed 2 bases, with 16 bases lying between them. Germline V lookup: CDR1 GTSNPN, CDR2 SVGIG (reference sequence). The CDR3 covers 16 residues. CDR3 sequence (DNA): TGTGCCTGGAGTTCGTCCCAGGGGACGGGCAATCAGCCCCAGCATTTT. This codes for CAWSSSQGTGNQPQHF. The variable domain in full, with the rest retrieved from reference TRBV30 and TRBJ1-5, is SQTIHQWPATLVQPVGSPLSLECTVEGTSNPNLYWYRQAAGRGLQLLFYSVGIGQISSEVPQNLSASRPQDRQFILSSKKLLLSDSGFYLCAWSSSQGTGNQPQHFGDGTRLSIL.

V usage is TRBV7-3 and J usage is TRBJ2-5; 8 bases map to TRBD1. V was clipped by 5 bases and J by 0 bases; unmatched bases: 8. This CDR3 comprises 16 residues. Per the germline V gene, CDR1 is SGHTA and CDR2 is FQGTGA. The CDR3 is CASSPGGYSYQETQYF. CDR3 bases: TGTGCCAGCAGCCCAGGGGGCTATTCGTACCAAGAGACCCAGTACTTC.

V usage is TRBV19 and J usage is TRBJ2-2, with 7 nucleotides matching TRBD1. The CDR3 sequence is 14 residues long. Germline V gene lookup returns CDR1 LNHDA and CDR2 SQIVND (reference sequence). Trimming cost V 3 bases and J 6 bases; bases outside gene matches: 4. This CDR3 reads CASSIRGHPGELFF. The CDR3 coding sequence is TGTGCCAGTAGTATTAGGGGGCATCCCGGGGAGCTGTTTTTT.

V and J are TRBV18 and TRBJ1-1; a possible D gene is TRBD1 (6 bases). Germline CDR1 reads KGHSH; CDR2 reads LQKENI. Trimming removed 5 bases at V and 2 bases at J, with 12 bases between. The CDR3 contains 14 residues. CDR3 sequence reads: CASSSRDTNTEAFF. The CDR3 DNA reads as TGTGCCAGCTCATCCCGGGACACCAACACTGAAGCTTTCTTT.

The chain joins TRBV28 to TRBJ2-7; 10 bases line up with TRBD1. Trimming removed 6 bases from V and 4 bases from J; junction bases left unmatched: 9. The V gene's germline CDR1 is MDHEN and CDR2 SYDVKM. The CDR3 sequence is 15 residues long. This CDR3 is CASSNPGQGLYEQYV. The CDR3 DNA reads as TGTGCCAGCAGCAACCCGGGACAGGGGTTATACGAGCAGTACGTC.

The V and J genes are TRBV11-3 and TRBJ2-3; 11 bases are a match to TRBD1. The CDR3 has 14 amino acids. V dropped 5 bases and J dropped 6; count of bases not matched to a gene: 4. The germline V gene has CDR1 SGHNT and CDR2 YENEEA. The CDR3 loop is CASSTRTGGDTQYF. CDR3 nucleotides: TGTGCCAGCAGCACTAGGACAGGGGGCGATACGCAGTATTTT.

The chain carries TRBV5-1 and TRBJ1-4; D is uncertain. The CDR3 sequence is 15 residues long. CDR1 is SGHRS and CDR2 is YFSETQ in the germline V gene. V gave up 1 base and J gave up 9 bases, with 16 bases separating them. The CDR3 nucleotides are TGCGCCAGCAGCTTGAATATGGCCCTAGGTAAAAAACTGTTTTTT. Translated, it gives CASSLNMALGKKLFF.

The rearrangement links TRBV6-1 to TRBJ1-5; no clear D gene. Germline lookup yields CDR1 MNHNS and CDR2 SASEGT. This CDR3 region has 14 residues. V gave up 2 bases and J gave up 7 bases, with 12 bases separating them. The CDR3 DNA is TGTGCCAGCAGTGAAAACGGGGTTGGGCAGCCCCAGCATTTT. Encoded protein: CASSENGVGQPQHF.

The V and J genes are TRBV6-2 or TRBV6-3 and TRBJ2-7; D is unclear. V was pared by 2 bases and J by 3 bases, with 5 bases between. The germline V gene encodes CDR1 MNHEY and CDR2 SVGEGT. The CDR3 length is 12 residues. The DNA of the CDR3 is TGTGCCAGCAGTTACCCGGGCTACGAGCAGTACGTC. Residues: CASSYPGYEQYV.

Of note for this clone: A read error may produce the germline difference seen at one junction end. The chain recombines TRBV7-8 with TRBJ1-2, with a possible D match to TRBD1 (6 bases). Germline CDR1 reads SGHVS; CDR2 reads FQNEAQ. This CDR3 has 13 amino acids. CDR3 protein: CASNLGGDYGYTF. DNA of the CDR3: TGTGCCAGCAACTTAGGGGGGGACTATGGCTACACCTTC.

The rearrangement links TRBV27 to TRBJ1-6; D ambiguous. CDR1 and CDR2 from the germline V gene are MNHEY and SMNVEV (reference sequence). The CDR3 consists of 14 residues. V dropped 8 bases and J dropped 0 bases, with 8 bases sitting between them. The CDR3, as DNA: TGTGCCAGCGCAGTACCCTCCTATAATTCACCCCTCCACTTT. It translates to CASAVPSYNSPLHF.

The chain uses TRBV19 and TRBJ2-5, with 8 bases fitting TRBD2. J lost 2 bases, V lost 3 bases, and 5 bases had no gene match. This CDR3 has 15 amino acids. The V gene's germline CDR1 is LNHDA and CDR2 SQIVND (reference sequence). The CDR3 sequence is CASSIVVAGQETQYF. In DNA form, the CDR3 reads TGTGCCAGTAGTATCGTCGTAGCGGGACAAGAGACCCAGTACTTC.

V and J are TRBV6-5 and TRBJ1-5, with 8 bases identical to TRBD1. The CDR3 covers 16 residues. V shed 4 bases and J 1 base; nucleotides not matched to a gene: 6. Per germline, CDR1 MNHEY and CDR2 SVGAGI. The CDR3 DNA reads TGTGCCAGCAGTTCCCAGACAGGGGCAAGCAATCAGCCCCAGCATTTT. It specifies CASSSQTGASNQPQHF.

The V gene is TRBV3-1 (or the pseudogene TRBV3-2), the J gene TRBJ1-3; D gene unclear. This CDR3 spans 14 amino acids. Trimming shortened V by 0 bases and J by 3 bases, and 6 bases separated the two germline ends. Germline CDR1 reads LGHDT; CDR2 reads YNNKEL (reference sequence). CDR3 amino acids: CASSQEAIGNTIYF. The CDR3 DNA follows: TGTGCCAGCAGCCAAGAGGCAATTGGAAACACCATATATTTT.

In DNA form, the CDR3 reads TGTGCCAGCAGCTTAACAGGGAAGCAGCCCCAGCATTTT. Its protein product is CASSLTGKQPQHF. The rearrangement joins TRBV7-8 to TRBJ1-5, with D possibly matching TRBD1 (6 bases). This CDR3 region has 13 residues. Trimming removed 2 bases at V and 7 bases at J, with 9 bases between. The V gene's germline CDR1 is SGHVS and CDR2 FQNEAQ.

The chain links TRBV3-1 (or the pseudogene TRBV3-2) to TRBJ2-3; 9 positions agree with TRBD2. V gave up 0 bases and J gave up 4 bases; unmatched junction bases: 8. The CDR3 contains 17 residues. Germline lookup yields CDR1 LGHDT and CDR2 YNNKEL (reference sequence). Here the CDR3 DNA reads TGTGCCAGCAGCCAAGATTATGGTAGCGGGAGCCCAGATACGCAGTATTTT. Protein sequence: CASSQDYGSGSPDTQYF.

This clone showed up just once. The chain employs TRBV5-1 and TRBJ2-1; 10 positions agree with TRBD2. Germline assignment: CDR1 SGHRS and CDR2 YFSETQ. V was clipped by 2 bases and J by 7 bases; unmatched bases: 9. The CDR3 length is 16 residues. This chain's CDR3 is CASSLIGTSDLNEQFF. The CDR3 DNA sequence: TGCGCCAGCAGCTTAATTGGGACTAGCGACCTGAATGAGCAGTTCTTC. Together with reference TRBV5-1 and TRBJ2-1, the CDR3 gives the full variable domain: KAGVTQTPRYLIKTRGQQVTLSCSPISGHRSVSWYQQTPGQGLQFLFEYFSETQRNKGNFPGRFSGRQFSNSRSEMNVSTLELGDSALYLCASSLIGTSDLNEQFFGPGTRLTVL.